This TCR beta chain is from a study of response to subunit inactivated influenza vaccine. This clonotype showed up just a few times. TCRdb passed the RT-PCR reads through MiXCR, listing each CDR3 protein once. Counted here are about 570,000 distinct CDR3 sequences, around 11% occurring once; the ten biggest clones make up 11%. Germline V lookup: CDR1 MNHEY, CDR2 SVGEGT. The CDR3 has 14 amino acids. V lost 7 bases and J lost 1, with 14 bases in between. The same sample was also studied in work on T cells expressing NK-cell markers. That paper notes: Template switching by 5'RACE with UMIs generated the TCR beta cDNA. Repertoire data for TCR beta were derived from sorted T cells (CD3+CD56+NKG2C+, CD3+CD56+NKG2C- and CD3+CD56-NKG2C+). Seven of the eight sequenced donors were classified as HCMV-seropositive, and one was classified as seronegative. Several of the experiments relied on an anti-gamma-delta TCR antibody so that only alpha-beta TCR T cells were sorted. These clonotypes also led the CD3+CD56-NKG2C+ fraction in several donors.

Sequencing was performed on PBMCs from blood, taken on the day of vaccination. The TCR originated in a man aged 45 to 65 who received an inactivated influenza vaccine. This rearrangement joins TRBV6-2 or TRBV6-3 to TRBJ2-7; no clear D gene. The CDR3 nucleotides are TGTGCCAGCAATATCGGTGGAGCTTCCTACGAGCAGTACTTC. Its translation: CASNIGGASYEQYF.